The sequence of this T cell receptor beta chain was determined in a study of T cell responses to AZD1222 COVID-19 vaccine. Across the whole study: Analysis merged second doses at about 4 or about 12 weeks. Study-wide results and caveats: It should be noted that donors were predominantly white British and more often female, and clonal diversity was possibly underestimated. Spike-specific TCR breadth and depth rose after two AZD1222 doses. Unmutated variant regions are reportedly the target of nearly half of TCRs that are spike-specific.

Sequencing was performed with immunoSEQ multiplex PCR; in TCRdb, only in-frame clones are kept and a portion is missing. This table has 150,000 to 200,000 clones, more than 85% appearing once. This clone was recorded only once. What it recognizes is unknown. Per germline, CDR1 MNHEY and CDR2 SVGEGT. This CDR3 is built from 20 residues. Trimming took off 0 bases at V and 2 bases at J, with 23 bases between the two ends. The material sequenced was peripheral blood, taken on day 0 of AZD1222 vaccination. This sequence originates from an adult in good health. The chain combines TRBV6-2 or TRBV6-3 with TRBJ2-4, with D possibly TRBD2 on 6 matching bases. CDR3 amino acids: CASSYSEGHQVSWTKNIQYF. For the CDR3, the DNA is TGTGCCAGCAGTTACTCGGAGGGTCACCAGGTATCGTGGACCAAAAACATTCAGTACTTC.